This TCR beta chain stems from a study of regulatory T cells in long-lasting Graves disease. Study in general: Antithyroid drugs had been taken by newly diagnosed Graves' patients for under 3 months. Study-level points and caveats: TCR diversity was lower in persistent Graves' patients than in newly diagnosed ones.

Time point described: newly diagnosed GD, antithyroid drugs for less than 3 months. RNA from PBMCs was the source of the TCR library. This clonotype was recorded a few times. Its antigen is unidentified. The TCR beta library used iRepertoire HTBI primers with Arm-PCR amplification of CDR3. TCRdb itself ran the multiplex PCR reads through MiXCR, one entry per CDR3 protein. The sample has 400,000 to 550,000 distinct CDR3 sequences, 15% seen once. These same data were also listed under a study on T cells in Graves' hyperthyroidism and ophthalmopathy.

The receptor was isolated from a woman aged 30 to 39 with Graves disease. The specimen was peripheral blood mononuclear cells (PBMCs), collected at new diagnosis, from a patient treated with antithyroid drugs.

The CDR3 nucleotides read TGTGCCAGCAGCCAAGTTACAGAGGGGGGATACGAGCAGTACTTC. Its protein is CASSQVTEGGYEQYF. The chain employs TRBV14 and TRBJ2-7; D is tentatively TRBD1 or TRBD2 (6 bases each). Trimming cost V 1 base and J 4 bases, with 14 bases left between them. The CDR3 length is 15 residues. Germline values: CDR1 SGHDN, CDR2 FVKESK.